A single T cell receptor beta chain is shown here with its context. This clonotype was seen a single time. No cognate antigen has been identified for it. It has no much larger one-base neighbor in the sample; base qualities were not kept. The library came from 5' RACE. The sequencing machine was an Illumina HiSeq 2500. A second PCR of roughly 6 to 11 cycles was performed with a sample-barcoded 5' primer and a J-beta primer mix. Each TCR beta cDNA molecule received a unique molecular identifier from a template-switch 5' adaptor carrying 12 random nucleotides. At least 2.5 million CDR3-containing paired-end reads were obtained from each sample. First-strand cDNA was synthesized from all RNA with the Mint cDNA synthesis kit, primed by a TRBC-specific oligonucleotide. After uracil-DNA glycosylase treatment, a first 18-cycle PCR used universal primers M1SS and BC2_uni_R on all cDNA. Concerning the study's data processing: Each sample was normalized by randomly selecting 1 million high-quality reads, each carrying a distinct molecular identifier. Instead of being binned into consensus sequences, reads that shared molecular identifiers were thrown out. CDR3 identification, clonotype clustering and error correction used MiTCR with a Q25 quality threshold and the strictest error-elimination algorithm. A nonparametric unseen species model using Euler transformation provided a lower-bound estimate of total TCR beta diversity. TCRdb redid the processing of the public reads, applying fastp at Q25 and MiXCR, and retained in-frame beta chains. All rows with the same CDR3 protein become a single entry with the most common DNA and genes. The V and J calls reflect TCRdb's pipeline rather than the authors' work. In this sample the table shows 800,000 or so distinct CDR3 sequences, around two thirds of which occur a single time. The ten most abundant clones make up around 30% of the sample.

The source of the sample is a study of blood T cells in healthy people across ages (dated by TCRdb to between 2015 and 2017). As for the study more broadly: In model experiments, template switching captured about one uniquely barcoded TCR beta cDNA molecule for every two T cells. Using deep sequencing normalized with unique cDNA molecular identifiers, the study measured how TCR beta repertoire diversity changes with age. The donors were split into four age groups: young (average around 17 years), middle-aged (roughly 39), aged (roughly 60) and long-lived (roughly 88). To avoid experimental bias, donors of different ages were spread randomly across the sequencing lanes. For two donors (one aged 18 to 29 and one aged 80 or older), the study analyzed two additional independent replicas of 1 million unique cDNA reads from the same blood draw. Paper-wide results and their limitations: Estimates of total diversity from one million sequenced T cells were regarded as lower bounds and underestimates. The CMV infection status of donors was not known, potentially confounding age-related changes in expanded clonotypes. A strong correlation was found between observed TCR beta diversity and the percentage of naive T cells measured by flow cytometry. Observed TCR beta diversity per million T cells fell roughly linearly with age, and a significant reduction was already apparent by age approximately 40. Bulk unsorted PBMC profiling prevented conclusive comparison of naive and antigen-experienced compartments. The long-lived group showed more naive CD4+ T cells, fewer expanded clones and increased TCR diversity than the aged group, suggesting age selection.

Donors were a few dozen systemically healthy Caucasian individuals from Russia aged roughly 6 to 95 years. Around 10 milliliters of peripheral blood were collected from each donor into EDTA-treated Vacutainer tubes. Ficoll-Paque density-gradient centrifugation was used to isolate PBMCs, with at least 6 million obtained per sample. Total RNA, at least 6 micrograms per sample, was extracted from PBMCs with Trizol reagent. For every donor, an aliquot of PBMCs went through flow cytometry to measure the percentages of naive CD45RAhigh/CD27high T cells. The CDR3 contains 15 residues, cysteine and phenylalanine counted. The CDR3 DNA has 45 bases and is translated from base 1. Trimming takes 4 bases off V and 3 bases off J; junction bases not matched to a gene: 4. The germline V gene encodes CDR1 SGHDN and CDR2 FVKESK.

The sequence came from a man between 25 and 39 years old in good health. The sequencing input was blood. The rearranged segments are TRBV14 and TRBJ2-7, with 12 junctional bases fitting TRBD2. CDR3 sequence: CASSRALAGGYEQYF. The nucleotide sequence reads TGTGCCAGCAGCCGAGCACTAGCGGGGGGCTACGAGCAGTACTTC.